This paragraph covers one TCR beta chain sequence. The data are from a study of regulatory T cells in long-lasting Graves disease. Time point of the sample: newly diagnosed GD, antithyroid drugs for less than 3 months. Extracted RNA from PBMCs served as the source of the TCR library. Arm-PCR of CDR3 regions and iRepertoire HTBI primers were the basis on which TCR beta libraries were built. TCRdb called the multiplex PCR reads again in MiXCR, with one record for every CDR3 protein. Altogether hundreds of thousands of distinct CDR3 sequences are present, roughly 15% being singletons, with the ten largest covering 15% to 20%. This sample also appeared in a second study, on T cells in Graves' hyperthyroidism and ophthalmopathy.

The receptor's source is a woman aged 25 to 39 with Graves disease. Sequences were derived from peripheral blood mononuclear cells (PBMCs), sampled at new diagnosis, from a patient treated with antithyroid drugs.

The CDR3 here is CASSTTSSGEQYF. CDR3 DNA: TGTGCCAGCTCAACCACATCCAGCGGGGAACAGTACTTC. V usage is TRBV18 and J usage is TRBJ2-7; TRBD2 matches 7 bases. V trimming: 5 bases; J trimming: 10 bases; junction bases outside the gene matches: 11. This CDR3 is built from 13 residues. CDR1 is KGHSH, CDR2 LQKENI, per germline.